The entry that follows covers one T cell receptor beta chain sequence. Its antigen is still unknown. No base quality values were provided; no much bigger clone lies one nucleotide off. CD4+ T cells from unexposed donors were collected before the COVID-19 pandemic (2011-2018). Following 10 days of culture, the EasySep CD4+ T cell isolation kit was used to isolate CD4+ T cells. As cell numbers permitted, CD4+ T cells from unexposed donors were tested for reactivity to SARS-CoV-2 S and N and to four common cold coronavirus spike pools. PBMCs were cultured at 1.5 million to 2 million per well in IMDM supplemented with 5% human AB serum and 8 to 10 IU/ml IL-2. Half of the culture medium was replaced with fresh IL-2-containing medium on days 3 and 7. Triplicate replicate wells were generally used for each peptide culture condition. The leukapheresis product for the unexposed donors was obtained through commercial purchase. PBMCs were isolated from leukapheresis product or whole blood by Ficoll-Paque PLUS gradient centrifugation. PBMCs were either used fresh in the expansion assay or cryopreserved at -140 degrees C. The QIAamp Micro DNA Kit was used to extract genomic DNA from the CD4+ T cells.

V loses 0 bases of germline sequence and J loses 1 base, and the interval between the two ends is 6 bases. Counted from cysteine to phenylalanine, this CDR3 has 14 amino acids. Only the CDR3 portion is preserved as DNA: 42 bases, with reading frame beginning at the first base. For CDR1 and CDR2, the germline V gene lists KGHSH and LQKENI. The library was prepared using the immunoSEQ multiplex PCR assay. In the source study's methods: During preprocessing, nonproductive sequences were removed, along with CDR3s that did not begin with C, did not end with F or W, or were shorter than 7 amino acids. The MANAFEST web app identified antigen-specific clonotypes based on expansion compared with the reference and other culture wells. A clone counted as positive if significantly expanded in 2 of 3 replicate wells versus the reference culture at FDR below 0.05. To be called positive, a clone also had to show significant expansion compared with every other tandem well and an odds ratio greater than 5. CDR3 homology was measured as pairwise Levenshtein distance, computed with the stringdist R package after trimming three terminal residues from each end. TCRdb's version of the immuneACCESS table is confined to in-frame rearrangements and falls short of the full clone set. An unresolved V gene accounts for under half of the shortfall where checked; the remainder is of unknown origin. Clone size and V and J calls were adopted from that table, with D and trimming inferred from the DNA. Here the sample has roughly 31,000 clones; about two thirds occur a single time. 9% to 15% of the sample rests with the top ten.

The record originates from a study of CD4 T cells in relation to SARS-CoV-2 and coronaviruses (dated by TCRdb to the early 2020s). For context, the study as a whole: The ViraFEST assay cultured PBMCs with antigen for nine to ten days, then sequenced TCR beta CDR3s to find antigen-specific clonal expansions. The negative reference condition was either a culture with an HIV-1 Nef peptide pool or a culture with no peptide. Patient-derived lymphoblastoid cell lines were used to map the HLA restriction of shared crossreactive spike epitopes. At the level of individual TCR clonotypes, the study measured memory CD4+ T cell crossreactivity between SARS-CoV-2 spike protein and common cold coronavirus spike proteins. The Adaptive Biotechnologies TCR-sequencing kit was used to sequence samples from a few pre-COVID donors and the naive versus memory experiments, whereas other data were Illumina-based. A different, Illumina-based TCR-beta assay was used to sequence expansion assays from other donors in the study. What the work shows at the level of the full study, not this receptor alone: Because the crossreactivity analysis focused on spike protein, crossreactivity against other viral proteins was not assessed. The study was limited by small numbers of patients and tested TCRs. Because no donor provided both pre-pandemic and post-infection samples, tracing the source of pre-existing responses was limited. In about 61% of donors, memory CD4+ clonotypes turned up that crossrecognized SARS-CoV-2 and at least one common cold coronavirus spike. Compared with monoreactive clones, crossreactive clones had significantly weaker SARS-CoV-2-driven expansion, a result consistent with antigenic imprinting.

The chain is assembled from TRBV18 and TRBJ1-1, with the D gene not confidently named. Sequencing was carried out using CD4+ T cells from PBMCs, cultured in vitro. The receptor's source is a human donor in good health. The CDR3 protein sequence reads: CASSPPEGNTEAFF. The DNA reads as follows: TGTGCCAGCTCACCACCGGAGGGGAACACTGAAGCTTTCTTT. Full variable domain (CDR3 extended with the reference TRBV18 and TRBJ1-1 proteins): NAGVMQNPRHLVRRRGQEARLRCSPMKGHSHVYWYRQLPEEGLKFMVYLQKENIIDESGMPKERFSAEFPKEGPSILRIQQVVRGDSAAYFCASSPPEGNTEAFFGQGTRLTVV.